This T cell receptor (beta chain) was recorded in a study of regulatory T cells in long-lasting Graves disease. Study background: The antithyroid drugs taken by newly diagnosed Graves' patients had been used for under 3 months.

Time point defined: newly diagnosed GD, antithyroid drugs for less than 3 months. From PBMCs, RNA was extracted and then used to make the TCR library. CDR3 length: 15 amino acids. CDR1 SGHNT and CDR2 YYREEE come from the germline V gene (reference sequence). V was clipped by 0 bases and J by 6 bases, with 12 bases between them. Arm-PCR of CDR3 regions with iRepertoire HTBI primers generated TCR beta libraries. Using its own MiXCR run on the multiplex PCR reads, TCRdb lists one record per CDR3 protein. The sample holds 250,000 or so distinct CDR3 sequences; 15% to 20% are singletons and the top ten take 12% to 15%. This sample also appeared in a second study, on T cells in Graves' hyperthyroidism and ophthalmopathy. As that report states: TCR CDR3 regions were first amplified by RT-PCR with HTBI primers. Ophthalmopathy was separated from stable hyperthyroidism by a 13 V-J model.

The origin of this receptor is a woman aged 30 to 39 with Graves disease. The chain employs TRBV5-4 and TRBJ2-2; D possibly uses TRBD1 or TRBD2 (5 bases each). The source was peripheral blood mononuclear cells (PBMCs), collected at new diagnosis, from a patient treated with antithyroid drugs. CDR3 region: CASSLAGMGAGELFF. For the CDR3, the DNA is TGTGCCAGCAGCTTGGCCGGGATGGGGGCCGGGGAGCTGTTTTTT.